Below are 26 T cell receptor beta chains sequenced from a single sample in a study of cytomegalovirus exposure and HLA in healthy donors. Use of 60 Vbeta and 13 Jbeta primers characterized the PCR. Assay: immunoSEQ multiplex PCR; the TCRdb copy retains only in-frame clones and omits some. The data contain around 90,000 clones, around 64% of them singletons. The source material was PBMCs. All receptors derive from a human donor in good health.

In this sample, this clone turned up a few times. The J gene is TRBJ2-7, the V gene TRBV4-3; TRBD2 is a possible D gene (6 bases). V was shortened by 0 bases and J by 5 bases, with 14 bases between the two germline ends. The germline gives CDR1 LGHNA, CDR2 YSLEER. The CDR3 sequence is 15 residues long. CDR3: CASSQDSRGSDEQYF. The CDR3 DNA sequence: TGCGCCAGCAGCCAAGATAGCCGGGGGTCCGACGAGCAGTACTTC.

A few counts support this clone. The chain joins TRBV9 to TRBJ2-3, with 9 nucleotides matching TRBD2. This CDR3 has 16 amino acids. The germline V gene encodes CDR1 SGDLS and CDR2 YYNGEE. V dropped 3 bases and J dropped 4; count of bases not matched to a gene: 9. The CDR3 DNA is TGTGCCAGCAGCGGGGGACGGGTAGCGGGGGCAGATACGCAGTATTTT. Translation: CASSGGRVAGADTQYF.

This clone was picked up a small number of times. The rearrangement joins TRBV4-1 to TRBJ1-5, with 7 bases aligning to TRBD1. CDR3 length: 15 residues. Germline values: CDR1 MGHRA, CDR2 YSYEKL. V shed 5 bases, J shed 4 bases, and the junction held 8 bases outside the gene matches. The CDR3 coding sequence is TGCGCCAGCAGCTATAGGGGGCAGCCAAATCAGCCCCAGCATTTT. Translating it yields CASSYRGQPNQPQHF.

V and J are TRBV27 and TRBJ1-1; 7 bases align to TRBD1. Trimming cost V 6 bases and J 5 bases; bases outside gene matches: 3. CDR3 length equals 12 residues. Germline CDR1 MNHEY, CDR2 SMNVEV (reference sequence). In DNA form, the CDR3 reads TGTGCCAGCAGCAGACAGGGAACTGAAGCTTTCTTT. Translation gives CASSRQGTEAFF.

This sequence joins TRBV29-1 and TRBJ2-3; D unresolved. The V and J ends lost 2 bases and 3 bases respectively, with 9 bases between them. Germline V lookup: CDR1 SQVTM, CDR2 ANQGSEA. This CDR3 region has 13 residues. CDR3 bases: TGCAGCGTTGAATATCTAGTAACAGATACGCAGTATTTT. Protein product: CSVEYLVTDTQYF.

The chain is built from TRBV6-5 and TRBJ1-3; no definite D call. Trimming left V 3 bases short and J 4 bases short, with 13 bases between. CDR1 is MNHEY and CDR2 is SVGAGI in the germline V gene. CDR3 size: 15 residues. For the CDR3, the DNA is TGTGCCAGCAGTTATTCCGAGGGAACAGGAAACACCATATATTTT. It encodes CASSYSEGTGNTIYF.

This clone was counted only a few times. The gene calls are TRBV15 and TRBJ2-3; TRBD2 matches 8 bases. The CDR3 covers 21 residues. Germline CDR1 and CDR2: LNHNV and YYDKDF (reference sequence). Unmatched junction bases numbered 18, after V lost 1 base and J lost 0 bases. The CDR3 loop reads CATSRVGRLARIPPSTDTQYF. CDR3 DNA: TGTGCCACCAGCAGAGTCGGCAGACTAGCGAGAATCCCCCCTAGCACAGATACGCAGTATTTT.

This CDR3 reads CASSFDPQGTEAFF. The CDR3 DNA follows: TGTGCCAGCAGCTTCGACCCACAGGGGACTGAAGCTTTCTTT. The rearrangement joins TRBV11-2 to TRBJ1-1; TRBD1 matches at 7 bases. This CDR3 contains 14 residues. CDR1 SGHAT and CDR2 FQNNGV come from the germline V gene. V lost 3 bases to trimming and J lost 5 bases; unmatched junction nucleotides: 6.

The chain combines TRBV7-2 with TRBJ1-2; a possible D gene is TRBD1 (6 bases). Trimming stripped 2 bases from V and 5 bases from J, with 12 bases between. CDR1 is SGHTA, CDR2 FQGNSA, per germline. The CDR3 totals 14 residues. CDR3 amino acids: CASSLPVTGYGYTF. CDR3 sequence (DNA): TGTGCCAGCAGCTTACCCGTTACAGGGTATGGCTACACCTTC.

CDR3 region: CASRRGSGAYNEQFF. In DNA, the CDR3 is TGTGCCAGCAGGCGGGGATCAGGAGCCTACAATGAGCAGTTCTTC. The chain recombines TRBV7-2 with TRBJ2-1, with D perhaps matching TRBD2 (6 bases). This CDR3 comprises 15 residues. V was clipped by 6 bases and J by 2 bases, with 14 bases between them. Germline V gives CDR1 SGHTA, CDR2 FQGNSA.

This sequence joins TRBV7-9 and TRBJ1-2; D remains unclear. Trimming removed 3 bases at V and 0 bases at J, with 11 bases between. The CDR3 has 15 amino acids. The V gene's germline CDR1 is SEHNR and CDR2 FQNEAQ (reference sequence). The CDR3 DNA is TGTGCCAGCAGCTTCGGACTGTCGTCTAACTATGGCTACACCTTC. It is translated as CASSFGLSSNYGYTF.

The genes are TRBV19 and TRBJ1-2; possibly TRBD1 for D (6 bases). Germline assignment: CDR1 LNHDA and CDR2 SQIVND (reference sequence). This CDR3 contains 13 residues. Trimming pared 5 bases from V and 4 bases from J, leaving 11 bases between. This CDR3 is CASSLGQLYGYTF. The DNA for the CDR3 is TGTGCCAGTAGTCTGGGACAACTCTATGGCTACACCTTC.

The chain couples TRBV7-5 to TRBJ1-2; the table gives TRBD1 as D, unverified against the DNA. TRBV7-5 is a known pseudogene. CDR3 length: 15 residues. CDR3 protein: CVRSPDTRVLGGYTF. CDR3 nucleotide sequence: TGTGTCAGAAGCCCGGACACCAGGGTCCTGGGAGGCTACACCTTC.

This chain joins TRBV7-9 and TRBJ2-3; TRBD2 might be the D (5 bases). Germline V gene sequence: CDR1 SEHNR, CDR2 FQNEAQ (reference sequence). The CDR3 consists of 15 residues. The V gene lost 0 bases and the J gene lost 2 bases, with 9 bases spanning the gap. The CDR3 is CASSLAEDFTDTQYF. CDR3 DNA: TGTGCCAGCAGCTTAGCGGAGGACTTCACAGATACGCAGTATTTT.

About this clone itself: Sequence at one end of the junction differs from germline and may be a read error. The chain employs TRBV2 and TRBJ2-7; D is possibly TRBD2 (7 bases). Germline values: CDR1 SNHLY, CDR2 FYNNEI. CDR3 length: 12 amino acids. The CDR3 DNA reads TGTGCCAGCAGTGAATCGGGGGGCCCAGGGCGCTTC. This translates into CASSESGGPGRF.

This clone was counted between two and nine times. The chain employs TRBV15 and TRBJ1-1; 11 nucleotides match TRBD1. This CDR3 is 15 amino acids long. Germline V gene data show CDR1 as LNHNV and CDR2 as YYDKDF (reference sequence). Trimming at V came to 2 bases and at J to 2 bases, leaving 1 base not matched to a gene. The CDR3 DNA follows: TGTGCCACCAGCAGAAGGACAGGGGGCAACACTGAAGCTTTCTTT. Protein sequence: CATSRRTGGNTEAFF.

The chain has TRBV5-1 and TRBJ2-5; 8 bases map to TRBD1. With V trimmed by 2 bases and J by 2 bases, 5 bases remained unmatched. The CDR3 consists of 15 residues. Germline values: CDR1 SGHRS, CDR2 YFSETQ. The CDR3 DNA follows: TGCGCCAGCAGCTTCAGGGGGCGAGGGCAAGAGACCCAGTACTTC. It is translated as CASSFRGRGQETQYF.

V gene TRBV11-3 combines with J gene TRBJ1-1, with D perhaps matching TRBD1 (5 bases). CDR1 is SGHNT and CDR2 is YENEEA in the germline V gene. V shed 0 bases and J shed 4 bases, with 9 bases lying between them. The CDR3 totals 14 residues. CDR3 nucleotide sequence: TGTGCCAGCAGCTTAGATCGGGGGGTCACTGAAGCTTTCTTT. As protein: CASSLDRGVTEAFF. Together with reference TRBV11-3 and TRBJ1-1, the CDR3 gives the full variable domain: EAGVVQSPRYKIIEKKQPVAFWCNPISGHNTLYWYLQNLGQGPELLIRYENEEAVDDSQLPKDRFSAERLKGVDSTLKIQPAELGDSAVYLCASSLDRGVTEAFFGQGTRLTVV.

CDR3 loop: CASSDNFLPVNTQYF. The CDR3 nucleotides read TGTGCCAGCAGTGATAACTTCCTCCCTGTAAATACGCAGTATTTT. J is TRBJ2-3 and V is TRBV2, with D unclear. This CDR3 spans 15 amino acids. V was trimmed by 3 bases and J by 7 bases, leaving 17 bases between them. The V gene's germline CDR1 is SNHLY and CDR2 FYNNEI.

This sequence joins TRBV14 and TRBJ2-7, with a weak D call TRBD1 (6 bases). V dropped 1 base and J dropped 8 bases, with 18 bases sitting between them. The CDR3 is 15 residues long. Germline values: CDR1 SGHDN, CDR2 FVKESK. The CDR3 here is CASSQGGQGPFQQYF. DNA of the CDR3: TGTGCCAGCAGCCAAGGGGGTCAGGGGCCCTTTCAGCAGTACTTC.

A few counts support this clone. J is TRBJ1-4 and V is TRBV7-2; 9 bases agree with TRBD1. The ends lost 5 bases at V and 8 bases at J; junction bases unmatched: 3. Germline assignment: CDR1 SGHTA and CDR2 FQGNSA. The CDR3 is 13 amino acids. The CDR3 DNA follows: TGTGCCAGCAGCCCTGGGACAGGGGAAAAACTGTTTTTT. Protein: CASSPGTGEKLFF.

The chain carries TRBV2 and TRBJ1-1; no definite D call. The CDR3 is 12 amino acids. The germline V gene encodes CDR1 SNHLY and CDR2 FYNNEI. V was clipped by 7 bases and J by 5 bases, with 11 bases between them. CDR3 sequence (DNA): TGTGCCAGCAATCCGGGATCGACTGAAGCTTTCTTT. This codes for CASNPGSTEAFF.

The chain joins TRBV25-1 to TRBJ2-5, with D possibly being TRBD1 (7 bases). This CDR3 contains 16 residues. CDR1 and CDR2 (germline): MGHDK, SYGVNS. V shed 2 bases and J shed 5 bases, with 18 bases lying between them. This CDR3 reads CASSEAGSGGRETQYF. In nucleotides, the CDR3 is TGTGCCAGCAGTGAAGCGGGGTCAGGGGGTCGGGAGACCCAGTACTTC. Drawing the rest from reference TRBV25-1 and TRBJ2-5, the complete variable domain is EADIYQTPRYLVIGTGKKITLECSQTMGHDKMYWYQQDPGMELHLIHYSYGVNSTEKGDLSSESTVSRIRTEHFPLTLESARPSHTSQYLCASSEAGSGGRETQYFGPGTRLLVL.

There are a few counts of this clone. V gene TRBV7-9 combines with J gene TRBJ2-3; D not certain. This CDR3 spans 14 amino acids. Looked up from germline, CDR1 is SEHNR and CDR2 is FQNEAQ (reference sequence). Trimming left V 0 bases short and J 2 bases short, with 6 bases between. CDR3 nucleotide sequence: TGTGCCAGCAGCTTAGCGAGAGCCACAGATACGCAGTATTTT. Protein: CASSLARATDTQYF.

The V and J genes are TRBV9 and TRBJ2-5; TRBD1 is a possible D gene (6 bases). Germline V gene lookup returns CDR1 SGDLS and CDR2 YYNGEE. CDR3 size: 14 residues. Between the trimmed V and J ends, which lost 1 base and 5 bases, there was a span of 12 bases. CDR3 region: CASSVQGFGETQYF. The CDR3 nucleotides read TGTGCCAGCAGCGTACAGGGGTTTGGGGAGACCCAGTACTTC.

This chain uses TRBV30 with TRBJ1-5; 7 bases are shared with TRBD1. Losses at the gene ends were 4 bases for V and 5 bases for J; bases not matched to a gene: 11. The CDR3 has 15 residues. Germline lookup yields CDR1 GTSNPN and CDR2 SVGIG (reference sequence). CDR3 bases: TGTGCCTGGAAAGTTGGTGGGCAGGGGGATCAGCCCCAGCATTTT. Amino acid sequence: CAWKVGGQGDQPQHF.